This T cell receptor beta chain was observed in a study of monozygotic twins with inflammatory bowel disease. Germline V gene sequence: CDR1 LNHDA, CDR2 SQIVND (reference sequence). This CDR3 region has 17 residues. From the 5' RACE reads, TCRdb lists one entry per CDR3 protein and no DNA. The table lists approximately 400,000 distinct CDR3 sequences, with more than 2% in the top ten. Sequencing input: blood. The chain employs TRBV19 and TRBJ1-5; TCRdb's assignment of TRBD1 cannot be checked, as there is no DNA. The source of this sequence is a human donor with ulcerative colitis or Crohn's disease, or a healthy co-twin of an affected twin (not recorded which). CDR3 protein: CASSPQWAEAYNQPQHF.